What follows is one T cell receptor beta chain and its context. Generated by immunoSEQ multiplex PCR, the TCRdb table keeps only in-frame clones and is missing some. The sample consists of 80,000 to 95,000 clones, 88% of them appearing once. V lost 4 bases, J lost 10 bases, and 11 bases lay in between. This CDR3 has 13 residues. Germline-derived CDR1 and CDR2 are LGHDT and YNNKEL (reference sequence). These data come from a study of blood T cell repertoires in COVID-19. The V and J genes are TRBV3-1 (or the pseudogene TRBV3-2) and TRBJ1-6; D remains ambiguous. Sample: peripheral blood. The TCR was taken from a man in his 70s with acute or convalescent COVID-19. CDR3 region: CASSPEVGSPLHF. In DNA form, the CDR3 reads TGTGCCAGCAGCCCGGAGGTCGGCTCACCCCTCCACTTT.